This is a list of T cell receptor beta chains from one sample in a study of T cells in Graves' hyperthyroidism and ophthalmopathy. MiXCR, run by TCRdb on the multiplex PCR reads, gives a single entry per CDR3 protein. Of a few hundred thousand distinct CDR3 sequences in the sample, 15% to 17% were seen once. The sequenced sample consisted of blood. The receptors were sampled from a woman aged 18-30 years with Graves' hyperthyroidism that later progressed to Graves' ophthalmopathy. Both conserved end residues are part of each CDR3. Fields, in order: clone size, V gene, J gene, CDR3 length, D gene, CDR3 DNA, CDR3 protein. The D gene is left open where the match is weak. Some rows mark clone size as missing; the rest say once, few, many or name a class of expanded clone.

NA	TRBV5-1	TRBJ2-6	17	NA	TGCGCCAGCAGCCGGGACCAAACAGCGTCTGGGGCCAACGTCCTGACTTTC	CASSRDQTASGANVLTF
NA	TRBV10-3	TRBJ2-7	13	NA	TGTGCCATCGGGGACCCCGGGCTCTACGAGCAGTACTTC	CAIGDPGLYEQYF
few	TRBV28	TRBJ2-7	18	TRBD1	TGTGCCAGCACCGGAGGGGGGACAGGAACCCCAAACTCCTACGAGCAGTACTTC	CASTGGGTGTPNSYEQYF
NA	TRBV18	TRBJ1-5	15	NA	TGTGCCAGCTCACCTGCCATCGGGGGCAATCAGCCCCAGCATTTT	CASSPAIGGNQPQHF
NA	TRBV6-1	TRBJ2-1	13	NA	TGTGCCAGCAGTTGGGCTACCTACAATGAGCAGTTCTTC	CASSWATYNEQFF
many	TRBV6-2/TRBV6-3	TRBJ2-1	17	NA	TGTGCCAGCAGTTACATCGGACAGACACTATCCTACAATGAGCAGTTCTTC	CASSYIGQTLSYNEQFF
many	TRBV15	TRBJ2-7	15	TRBD2	TGTGCCACCAGCAGCGATCTAGGGGAGGGAAACGAGCAGTACTTC	CATSSDLGEGNEQYF
NA	TRBV4-1	TRBJ2-7	17	NA	TGCGCCAGCAGCCAAGATGGGGGGAGGCCCATGTCTTACGAGCAGTACTTC	CASSQDGGRPMSYEQYF
many	TRBV20-1	TRBJ2-7	17	TRBD2	TGCAGTGCTAGAGATCTTAGGCGGGAGACTCTCTTTTACGAGCAGTACTTC	CSARDLRRETLFYEQYF
few	TRBV19	TRBJ1-5	16	NA	TGTGCCAGTAGTATCAGGCCCCCGTATAGCAATCAGCCCCAGCATTTT	CASSIRPPYSNQPQHF
many	TRBV20-1	TRBJ2-5	13	NA	TGCAGTGCTACGGGGCCCCGACAAGAGACCCAGTACTTC	CSATGPRQETQYF
many	TRBV20-1	TRBJ1-1	14	NA	TGCAGTGCTAGAGATCCCCGGGGGAACACTGAAGCTTTCTTT	CSARDPRGNTEAFF
many	TRBV19	TRBJ2-7	18	TRBD2	TGTGCCAGTAGGAAAGGGGGACTAGCGGGAGAATCGGCCAACGAGCAGTACTTC	CASRKGGLAGESANEQYF
NA	TRBV4-1	TRBJ2-5	16	TRBD1	TGCGCCAGCAGCCAAGATAGCCGACAGGGTCGGGAGACCCAGTACTTC	CASSQDSRQGRETQYF
many	TRBV30	TRBJ2-1	15	NA	TGTGCCTGGGGGAAACGGACTACTAATTACAATGAGCAGTTCTTC	CAWGKRTTNYNEQFF
few	TRBV5-1	TRBJ2-3	13	NA	TGCGCCAGCAGCCGTACAGTCACAGATACGCAGTATTTT	CASSRTVTDTQYF
NA	TRBV27	TRBJ2-3	12	NA	TGTGCCAGCAGTTTAGGGGCAGATGGGCCGTATTTT	CASSLGADGPYF
many	TRBV20-1	TRBJ2-3	15	NA	TGCAGTGCGAACCCGGGGTTTGGACATACAGATACGCAGTATTTT	CSANPGFGHTDTQYF
few	TRBV29-1	TRBJ2-7	14	TRBD1	TGCAGCGTGAGGACAGGCCTTCAGACCTACGAGCAGTACTTC	CSVRTGLQTYEQYF